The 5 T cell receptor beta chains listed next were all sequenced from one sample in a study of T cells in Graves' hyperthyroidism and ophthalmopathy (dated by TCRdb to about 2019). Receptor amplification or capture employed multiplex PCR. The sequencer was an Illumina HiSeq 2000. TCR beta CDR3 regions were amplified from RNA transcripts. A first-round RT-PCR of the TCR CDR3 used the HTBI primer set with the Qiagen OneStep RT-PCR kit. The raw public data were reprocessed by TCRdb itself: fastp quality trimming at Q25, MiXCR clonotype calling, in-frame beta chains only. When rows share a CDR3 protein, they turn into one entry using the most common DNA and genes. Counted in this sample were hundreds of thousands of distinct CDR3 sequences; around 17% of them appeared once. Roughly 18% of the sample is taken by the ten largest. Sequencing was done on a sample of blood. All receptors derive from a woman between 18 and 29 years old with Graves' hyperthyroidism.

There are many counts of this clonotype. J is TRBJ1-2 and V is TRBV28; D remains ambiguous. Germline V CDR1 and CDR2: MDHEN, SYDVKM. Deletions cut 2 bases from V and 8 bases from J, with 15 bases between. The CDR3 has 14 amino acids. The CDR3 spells CASSLQSVKRGYTF. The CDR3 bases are TGTGCCAGCAGTTTACAATCGGTCAAGCGAGGCTACACCTTC.

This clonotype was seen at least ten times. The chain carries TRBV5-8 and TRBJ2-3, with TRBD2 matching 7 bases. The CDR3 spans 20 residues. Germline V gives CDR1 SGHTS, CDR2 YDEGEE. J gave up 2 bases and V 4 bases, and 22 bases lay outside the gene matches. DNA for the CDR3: TGTGCCAGCAGCCTGGGGGGGGAGGAAGCCGCTTTAGACGCCACAGATACGCAGTATTTT. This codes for CASSLGGEEAALDATDTQYF.

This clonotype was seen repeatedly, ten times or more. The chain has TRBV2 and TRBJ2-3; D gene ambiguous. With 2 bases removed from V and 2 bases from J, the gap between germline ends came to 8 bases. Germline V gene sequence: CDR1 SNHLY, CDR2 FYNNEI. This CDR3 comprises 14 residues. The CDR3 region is CASSERALTDTQYF. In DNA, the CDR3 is TGTGCCAGCAGTGAAAGAGCGCTCACAGATACGCAGTATTTT.

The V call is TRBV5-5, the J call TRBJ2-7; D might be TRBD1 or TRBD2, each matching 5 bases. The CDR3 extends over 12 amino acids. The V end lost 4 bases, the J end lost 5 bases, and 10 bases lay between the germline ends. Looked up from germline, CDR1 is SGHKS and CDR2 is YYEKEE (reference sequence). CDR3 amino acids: CASSPGPHEQYF. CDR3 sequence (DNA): TGTGCCAGCAGCCCGGGACCCCACGAGCAGTACTTC.

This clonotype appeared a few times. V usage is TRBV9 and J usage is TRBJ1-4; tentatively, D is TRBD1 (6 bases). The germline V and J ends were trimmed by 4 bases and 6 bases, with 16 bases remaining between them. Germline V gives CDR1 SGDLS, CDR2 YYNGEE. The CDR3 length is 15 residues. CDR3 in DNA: TGTGCCAGCAGCTTACTAGGGGGAAGGGATGAAAAACTGTTTTTT. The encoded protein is CASSLLGGRDEKLFF.